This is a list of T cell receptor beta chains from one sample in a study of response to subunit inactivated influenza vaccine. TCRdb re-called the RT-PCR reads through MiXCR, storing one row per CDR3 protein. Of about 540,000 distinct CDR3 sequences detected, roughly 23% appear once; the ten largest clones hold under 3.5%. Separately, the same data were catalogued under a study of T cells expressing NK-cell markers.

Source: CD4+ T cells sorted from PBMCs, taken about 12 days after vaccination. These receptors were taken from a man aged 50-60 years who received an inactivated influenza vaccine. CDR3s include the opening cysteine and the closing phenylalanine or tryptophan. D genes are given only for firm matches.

CDR3 protein: CASSLGRRVEQYF; J gene: TRBJ2-7; V gene: TRBV12-3/TRBV12-4; D gene: NA
CDR3 protein: CASSRSGWTGGTSTDTQYF; J gene: TRBJ2-3; V gene: TRBV11-2; D gene: TRBD1
CDR3 protein: CASSYSAIGYNEQFF; J gene: TRBJ2-1; V gene: TRBV6-5; D gene: NA
CDR3 protein: CASSVAEGEPQHF; J gene: TRBJ1-5; V gene: TRBV9; D gene: NA
CDR3 protein: CASSPVGGNYGYTF; J gene: TRBJ1-2; V gene: TRBV5-1; D gene: NA
CDR3 protein: CASSQFGTGPYEQYF; J gene: TRBJ2-7; V gene: TRBV4-1; D gene: TRBD1
CDR3 protein: CASSRGTGGGQETQYF; J gene: TRBJ2-5; V gene: TRBV5-1; D gene: TRBD1
CDR3 protein: CASSYIRISNQPQHF; J gene: TRBJ1-5; V gene: TRBV6-2/TRBV6-3; D gene: NA
CDR3 protein: CSAIPSGTYEQYF; J gene: TRBJ2-7; V gene: TRBV20-1; D gene: TRBD2
CDR3 protein: CASSEGRVLQETQYF; J gene: TRBJ2-5; V gene: TRBV25-1; D gene: NA
CDR3 protein: CASSQDPGGRTNEKLFF; J gene: TRBJ1-4; V gene: TRBV4-2; D gene: NA
CDR3 protein: CASSFGGHLGNEQFF; J gene: TRBJ2-1; V gene: TRBV12-3/TRBV12-4; D gene: NA
CDR3 protein: CASSQDPLAGELFF; J gene: TRBJ2-2; V gene: TRBV4-2; D gene: NA
CDR3 protein: CAISDSRGLQETQYF; J gene: TRBJ2-5; V gene: TRBV10-3; D gene: NA
CDR3 protein: CASSQVFSGTGWVVETQYF; J gene: TRBJ2-5; V gene: TRBV4-1; D gene: TRBD1
CDR3 protein: CASSLAEKGSGANVLTF; J gene: TRBJ2-6; V gene: TRBV5-1; D gene: NA
CDR3 protein: CASSYPGEGEKLFF; J gene: TRBJ1-4; V gene: TRBV6-5; D gene: NA
CDR3 protein: CSARNRGFTDTQYF; J gene: TRBJ2-3; V gene: TRBV20-1; D gene: TRBD1
CDR3 protein: CASSLSLTGFREQFF; J gene: TRBJ2-1; V gene: TRBV28; D gene: NA
CDR3 protein: CASSLQGQPYGYTF; J gene: TRBJ1-2; V gene: TRBV12-3/TRBV12-4; D gene: TRBD1
CDR3 protein: CASSSEYGTGYDEQYF; J gene: TRBJ2-7; V gene: TRBV5-1; D gene: TRBD1
CDR3 protein: CASSIQGTTNEKLFF; J gene: TRBJ1-4; V gene: TRBV7-2; D gene: TRBD1
CDR3 protein: CATSDPGTMPYNEQFF; J gene: TRBJ2-1; V gene: TRBV24-1; D gene: TRBD2
CDR3 protein: CSACPEAGWEQYF; J gene: TRBJ2-7; V gene: TRBV20-1; D gene: NA
CDR3 protein: CASSLERQAEQYF; J gene: TRBJ2-7; V gene: TRBV5-1; D gene: NA
CDR3 protein: CASSLLKGQNIQYF; J gene: TRBJ2-4; V gene: TRBV6-5; D gene: NA
CDR3 protein: CAISEEGGNNQPQHF; J gene: TRBJ1-5; V gene: TRBV10-3; D gene: NA
CDR3 protein: CATSRAYRLAGGNEQFF; J gene: TRBJ2-1; V gene: TRBV15; D gene: TRBD2
CDR3 protein: CASSRVTGGYTGELFF; J gene: TRBJ2-2; V gene: TRBV6-2/TRBV6-3; D gene: TRBD1
CDR3 protein: CASSLGRVGDTQYF; J gene: TRBJ2-3; V gene: TRBV11-2; D gene: NA
CDR3 protein: CASSQDLILPTEAFF; J gene: TRBJ1-1; V gene: TRBV3-1; D gene: NA
CDR3 protein: CASRSGGPPYEQFF; J gene: TRBJ2-1; V gene: TRBV28; D gene: TRBD2
CDR3 protein: CAISDRTSEPLYEQYF; J gene: TRBJ2-7; V gene: TRBV10-3; D gene: TRBD2
CDR3 protein: CASSLSGQGARTEAFF; J gene: TRBJ1-1; V gene: TRBV7-2; D gene: TRBD1
CDR3 protein: CASNLGGNTGELFF; J gene: TRBJ2-2; V gene: TRBV12-3/TRBV12-4; D gene: NA
CDR3 protein: CASSLGQGTHEQYF; J gene: TRBJ2-7; V gene: TRBV5-1; D gene: TRBD1
CDR3 protein: CASSREGSQSAGELFF; J gene: TRBJ2-2; V gene: TRBV4-3; D gene: NA
CDR3 protein: CASSRPGGIYDTGELFF; J gene: TRBJ2-2; V gene: TRBV11-2; D gene: NA
CDR3 protein: CASSYSQGGPFF; J gene: TRBJ2-1; V gene: TRBV7-2; D gene: TRBD1
CDR3 protein: CASSHEGQAVDEQYF; J gene: TRBJ2-7; V gene: TRBV4-2; D gene: TRBD1
CDR3 protein: CASSLDRPSEKLFF; J gene: TRBJ1-4; V gene: TRBV7-2; D gene: NA
CDR3 protein: CSVDPTNYGYTF; J gene: TRBJ1-2; V gene: TRBV29-1; D gene: NA
CDR3 protein: CASSRHGTANTGELFF; J gene: TRBJ2-2; V gene: TRBV4-3; D gene: TRBD1
CDR3 protein: CATSDRGANTEAFF; J gene: TRBJ1-1; V gene: TRBV24-1; D gene: NA
CDR3 protein: CASSQITGVEQFF; J gene: TRBJ2-1; V gene: TRBV4-2; D gene: TRBD1
CDR3 protein: CASSLDRGAYEQYF; J gene: TRBJ2-7; V gene: TRBV12-3/TRBV12-4; D gene: TRBD1
CDR3 protein: CASSFLGEQFF; J gene: TRBJ2-1; V gene: TRBV28; D gene: NA
CDR3 protein: CASSLSSGRISREQFF; J gene: TRBJ2-1; V gene: TRBV5-1; D gene: TRBD2
CDR3 protein: CASSLAGGGVLETQYF; J gene: TRBJ2-5; V gene: TRBV5-1; D gene: TRBD2
CDR3 protein: CASSPRGSYNEQFF; J gene: TRBJ2-1; V gene: TRBV12-3/TRBV12-4; D gene: NA
CDR3 protein: CASSGQTYGYTF; J gene: TRBJ1-2; V gene: TRBV28; D gene: NA
CDR3 protein: CASSFRRTPETQYF; J gene: TRBJ2-5; V gene: TRBV7-2; D gene: NA
CDR3 protein: CASSPLNYGYTF; J gene: TRBJ1-2; V gene: TRBV12-3/TRBV12-4; D gene: NA
CDR3 protein: CASSTNTRASTDTQYF; J gene: TRBJ2-3; V gene: TRBV7-9; D gene: NA